This TCR beta chain was recorded in a study of early stage breast cancer tumors. Trimming cost V 3 bases and J 3 bases, with 13 bases left between them. This CDR3 has 15 residues. CDR1 is SGDLS, CDR2 YYNGEE, per germline. Study-level points and caveats: Bulk DNA sequencing of unsorted cells missed chain pairing and markers. Commonly generated sequences made up most enriched TCRB sequences shared between patients. Tumor and normal breast were distinguished via blood comparison in about 90% of the 16 patients.

With respect to this clone: Its antigen is still unknown.

The repertoire was sequenced with immunoSEQ multiplex PCR; TCRdb's copy has only in-frame clones and lacks some. This sample has some 9,700 clones; around 79% occur once, and the top ten carry around 8.3%. Material for sequencing was normal breast tissue next to the tumor. The chain links TRBV9 to TRBJ1-5, with D possibly TRBD1 on 5 matching bases. The receptor's source is a person aged 40-50 years with breast cancer. The CDR3 nucleotides read TGTGCCAGCAGCGCCTCGGACGGACACAATCAGCCCCAGCATTTT. It translates to CASSASDGHNQPQHF.